In its sample, the clone carrying this T cell receptor beta chain was seen a few times. What it binds is unknown. The CDR3 extends over 15 amino acids. The V gene's germline CDR1 is SNHLY and CDR2 FYNNEI. V dropped 2 bases and J dropped 3; count of bases not matched to a gene: 4. This record belongs to a study of identical twins. Healthy Caucasian individuals made up all the donors. Findings and limits, study-wide: There was more out-of-frame TCR alpha sharing in monozygotic twins than models estimated.

Through template switching, a universal primer site was introduced, and the cDNA contained unique molecular identifiers. TCRdb analysed the 5' RACE reads with MiXCR anew, one entry per CDR3 protein. The sample gives hundreds of thousands of distinct CDR3 sequences, more than 9% of which show up once; 1.5% to 2% is in the top ten. This sample also appeared in a second study, on yellow fever vaccine responses in identical twins.

The clonotype was recovered from a woman aged 18 to 35 in good health. The chain links TRBV2 to TRBJ2-5; 9 bases line up with TRBD2. The source material was PBMCs. CDR3 residues: CASSERLAGKETQYF. Written as DNA, the CDR3 is TGTGCCAGCAGTGAACGGCTAGCGGGAAAAGAGACCCAGTACTTC.